A single TCR beta chain is shown here with its context. Its antigen is undetermined. 13 Jbeta primers and 60 Vbeta primers were used for the PCR. Only in-frame clones appear in the TCRdb table, and some are missing; sequencing was by immunoSEQ multiplex PCR. The sample holds some 130,000 clones, 60% to 75% seen once. After removal of 7 bases from V and 4 bases from J, the junction contained 6 bases not matched to a gene. Germline V CDR1 and CDR2: SNHLY, FYNNEI. The CDR3 length is 14 residues. The data belong to a study of cytomegalovirus exposure and HLA in healthy donors. The study's findings and limits: Presence/absence analyses took donor sequencing depth as roughly uniform.

The source material was PBMCs. The gene calls are TRBV2 and TRBJ2-2; 7 bases map to TRBD1. The sequence derives from a woman aged 45-65 years in good health and CMV-seropositive. This chain's CDR3 is CASNRQGLTGELFF. In DNA form, the CDR3 reads TGTGCCAGCAACCGACAGGGCCTCACCGGGGAGCTGTTTTTT.